This entry is about one T cell receptor (beta chain). The antigen remains undetermined. CD4+ cells of the naive, central memory, regulatory and stem cell-like memory types were sorted via CD45RO/CCR7/CD25/CD127/CD95/CD27. The data stem from a study of beta chain features in type 1 diabetes. Notes on the study in general: The naive, central memory and Treg TCRB repertoires of patients appeared to be more similar to one another than those of healthy donors. Insertion counts at VDJ junctions were lower in type 1 diabetes patients, who also showed more deletions there. Shorter TCRB CDR3s, moderately but significantly so, marked every one of the four CD4+ subsets in Type 1 diabetes patients.

Sequenced material consisted of expressed TCRB transcripts (all of the isolated RNA was reverse transcribed). Stem cell-like memory T cell samples yielded 1 million or so reads on average. Produced via immunoSEQ multiplex PCR; TCRdb's table is partial and in-frame only. The table records roughly 14,000 clones, roughly 63% of them present only once. The clonotype originates from a woman aged 18-29 years with type 1 diabetes. Sequencing used stem cell memory CD4+ T cells from blood.

The DNA for the CDR3 is TGTGCCAGCAGCTTAGGGGCTAGCGGGAGGGAGACCCAGTACTTC. It encodes CASSLGASGRETQYF. The chain recombines TRBV7-2 with TRBJ2-5; 11 bases map to TRBD2. J lost 5 bases, V lost 1 base, and 3 bases had no gene match. Germline CDR1 is SGHTA and CDR2 is FQGNSA. The CDR3 spans 15 residues.